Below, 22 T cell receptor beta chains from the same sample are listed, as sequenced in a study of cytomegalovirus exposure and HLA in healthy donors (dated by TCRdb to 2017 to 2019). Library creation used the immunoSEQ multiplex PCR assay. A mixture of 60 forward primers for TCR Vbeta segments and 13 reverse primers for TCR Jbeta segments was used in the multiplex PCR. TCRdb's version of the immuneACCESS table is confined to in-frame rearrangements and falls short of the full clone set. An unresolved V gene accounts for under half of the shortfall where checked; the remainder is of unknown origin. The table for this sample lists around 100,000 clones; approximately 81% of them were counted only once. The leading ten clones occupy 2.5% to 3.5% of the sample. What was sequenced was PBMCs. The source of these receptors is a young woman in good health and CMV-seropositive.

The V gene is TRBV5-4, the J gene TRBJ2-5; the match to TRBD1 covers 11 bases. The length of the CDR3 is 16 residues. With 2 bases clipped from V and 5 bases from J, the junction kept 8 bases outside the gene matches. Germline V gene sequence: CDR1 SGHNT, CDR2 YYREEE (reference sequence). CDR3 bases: TGTGCCAGCAGCTTAGGGGACAGGGGGTCTGCGGAGACCCAGTACTTC. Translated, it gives CASSLGDRGSAETQYF. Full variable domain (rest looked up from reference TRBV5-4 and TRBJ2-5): ETGVTQSPTHLIKTRGQQVTLRCSSQSGHNTVSWYQQALGQGPQFIFQYYREEENGRGNFPPRFSGLQFPNYSSELNVNALELDDSALYLCASSLGDRGSAETQYFGPGTRLLVL.

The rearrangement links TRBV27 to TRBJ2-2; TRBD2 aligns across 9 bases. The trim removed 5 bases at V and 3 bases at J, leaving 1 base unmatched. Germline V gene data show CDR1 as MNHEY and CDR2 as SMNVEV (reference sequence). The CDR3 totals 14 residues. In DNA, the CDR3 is TGTGCCAGCAGTGCGGGAGGGTACACCGGGGAGCTGTTTTTT. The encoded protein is CASSAGGYTGELFF.

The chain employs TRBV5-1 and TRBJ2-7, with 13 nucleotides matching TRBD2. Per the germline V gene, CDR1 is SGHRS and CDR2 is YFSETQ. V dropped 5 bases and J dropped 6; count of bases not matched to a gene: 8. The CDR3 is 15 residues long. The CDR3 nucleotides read TGCGCCAGCAGTCCGACTAGCGGGAGGACGAGCGAGCAGTACTTC. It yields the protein CASSPTSGRTSEQYF.

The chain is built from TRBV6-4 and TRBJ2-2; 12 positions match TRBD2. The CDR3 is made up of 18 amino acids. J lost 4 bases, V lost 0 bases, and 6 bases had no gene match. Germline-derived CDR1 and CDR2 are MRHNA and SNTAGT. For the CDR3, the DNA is TGTGCCAGCAGTGACTCCCGGACTAGCGGGGCCCCCACCGGGGAGCTGTTTTTT. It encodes CASSDSRTSGAPTGELFF.

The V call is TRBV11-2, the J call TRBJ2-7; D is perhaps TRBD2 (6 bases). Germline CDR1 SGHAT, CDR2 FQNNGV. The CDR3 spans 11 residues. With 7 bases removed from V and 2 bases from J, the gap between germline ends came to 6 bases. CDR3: CASTGAYEQYF. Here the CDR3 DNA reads TGTGCCAGCACGGGAGCCTACGAGCAGTACTTC.

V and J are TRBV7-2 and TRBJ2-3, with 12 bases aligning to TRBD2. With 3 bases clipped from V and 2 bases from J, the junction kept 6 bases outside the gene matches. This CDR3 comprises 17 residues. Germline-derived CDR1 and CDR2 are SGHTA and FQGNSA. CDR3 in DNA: TGTGCCAGCAGCTTCGGACTAGCGGGATTTATCACAGATACGCAGTATTTT. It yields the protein CASSFGLAGFITDTQYF.

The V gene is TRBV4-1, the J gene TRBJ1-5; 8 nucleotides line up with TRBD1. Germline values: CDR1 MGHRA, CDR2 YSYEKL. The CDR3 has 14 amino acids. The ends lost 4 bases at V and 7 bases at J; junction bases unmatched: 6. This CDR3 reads CASSLDRAGQPQHF. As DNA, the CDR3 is TGCGCCAGCAGCCTGGACAGGGCTGGGCAGCCCCAGCATTTT.

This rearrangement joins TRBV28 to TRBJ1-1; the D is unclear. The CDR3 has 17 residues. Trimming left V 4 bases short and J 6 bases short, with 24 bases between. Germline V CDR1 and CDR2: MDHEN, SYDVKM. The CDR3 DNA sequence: TGTGCCAGCAGTTCACCCCCGGCACCACTTGGGCGCGCTGAAGCTTTCTTT. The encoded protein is CASSSPPAPLGRAEAFF.

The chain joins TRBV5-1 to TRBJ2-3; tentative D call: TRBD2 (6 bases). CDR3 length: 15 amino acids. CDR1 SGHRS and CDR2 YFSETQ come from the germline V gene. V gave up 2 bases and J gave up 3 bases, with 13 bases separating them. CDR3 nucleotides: TGCGCCAGCAGCTTTGAGCGGGTCGGGACAGATACGCAGTATTTT. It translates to CASSFERVGTDTQYF.

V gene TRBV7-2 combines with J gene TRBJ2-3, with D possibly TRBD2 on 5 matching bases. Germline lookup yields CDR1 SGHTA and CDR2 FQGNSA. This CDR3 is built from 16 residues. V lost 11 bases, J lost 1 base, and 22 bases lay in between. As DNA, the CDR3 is TGTGCCTTCGCTGTAGGAGCGGACTTTGGCACAGATACGCAGTATTTT. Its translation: CAFAVGADFGTDTQYF.

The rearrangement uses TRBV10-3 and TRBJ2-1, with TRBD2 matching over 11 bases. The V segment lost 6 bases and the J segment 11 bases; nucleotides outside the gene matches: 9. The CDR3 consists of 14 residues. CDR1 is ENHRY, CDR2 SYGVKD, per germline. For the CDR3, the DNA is TGTGCCATCAGGACCGGACTAGCGGGCTCCAAGCAGTTCTTC. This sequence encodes CAIRTGLAGSKQFF.

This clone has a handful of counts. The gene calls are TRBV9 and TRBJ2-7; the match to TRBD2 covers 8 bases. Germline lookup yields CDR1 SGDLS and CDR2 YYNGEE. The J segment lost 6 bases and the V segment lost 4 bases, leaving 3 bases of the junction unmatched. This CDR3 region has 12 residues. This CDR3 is CASSSRGGEQYF. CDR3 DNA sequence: TGTGCCAGCAGCTCCCGGGGGGGCGAGCAGTACTTC.

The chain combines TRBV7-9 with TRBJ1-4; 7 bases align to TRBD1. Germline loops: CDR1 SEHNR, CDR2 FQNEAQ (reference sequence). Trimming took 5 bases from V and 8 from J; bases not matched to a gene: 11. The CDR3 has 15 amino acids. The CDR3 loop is CASSPGDRVGEKLFF. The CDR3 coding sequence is TGTGCCAGCAGCCCTGGCGACAGGGTAGGCGAAAAACTGTTTTTT.

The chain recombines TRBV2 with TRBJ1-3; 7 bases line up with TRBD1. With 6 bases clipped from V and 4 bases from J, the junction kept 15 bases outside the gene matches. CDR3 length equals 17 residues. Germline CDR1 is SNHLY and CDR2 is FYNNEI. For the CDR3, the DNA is TGTGCCAGCAGCAGTTTACTTTGGACAGGTAGAGGAAACACCATATATTTT. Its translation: CASSSLLWTGRGNTIYF. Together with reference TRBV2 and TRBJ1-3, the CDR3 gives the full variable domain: EPEVTQTPSHQVTQMGQEVILRCVPISNHLYFYWYRQILGQKVEFLVSFYNNEISEKSEIFDDQFSVERPDGSNFTLKIRSTKLEDSAMYFCASSSLLWTGRGNTIYFGEGSWLTVV.

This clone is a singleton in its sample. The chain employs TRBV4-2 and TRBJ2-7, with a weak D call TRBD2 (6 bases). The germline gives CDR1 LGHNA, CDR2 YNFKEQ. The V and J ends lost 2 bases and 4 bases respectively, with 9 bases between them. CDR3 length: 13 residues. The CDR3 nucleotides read TGTGCCAGCAGCCAAAATCTAGCGTACGAGCAGTACTTC. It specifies CASSQNLAYEQYF.

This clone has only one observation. In nucleotides, the CDR3 is TGTGCCAGCAGTGACCCCTTAGCGGTCACAGATACGCAGTATTTT. It codes for CASSDPLAVTDTQYF. J is TRBJ2-3 and V is TRBV6-4; tentative D call: TRBD2 (6 bases). Germline lookup yields CDR1 MRHNA and CDR2 SNTAGT. The V end was cut by 2 bases, the J end by 2 bases, with 11 bases between. CDR3 length equals 15 residues.

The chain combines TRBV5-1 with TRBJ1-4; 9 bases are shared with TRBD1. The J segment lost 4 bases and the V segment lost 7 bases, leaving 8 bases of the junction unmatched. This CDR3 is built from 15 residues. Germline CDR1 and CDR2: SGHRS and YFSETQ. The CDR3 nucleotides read TGCGCCAGCTCCGAACCGGGACAGGGTAATGAAAAACTGTTTTTT. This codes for CASSEPGQGNEKLFF.

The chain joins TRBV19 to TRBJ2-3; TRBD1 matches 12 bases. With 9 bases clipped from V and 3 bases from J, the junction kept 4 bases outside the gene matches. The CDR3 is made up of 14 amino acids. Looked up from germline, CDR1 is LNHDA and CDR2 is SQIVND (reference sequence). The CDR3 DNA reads TGTGCCAGCCGGGACAGGGGGCTGACAGATACGCAGTATTTT. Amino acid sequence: CASRDRGLTDTQYF.

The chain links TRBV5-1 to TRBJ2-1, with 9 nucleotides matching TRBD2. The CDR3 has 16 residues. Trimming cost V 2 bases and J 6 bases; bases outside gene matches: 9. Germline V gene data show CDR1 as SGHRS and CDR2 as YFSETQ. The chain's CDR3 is CASSFVAGDWGNEQFF. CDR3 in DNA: TGCGCCAGCAGCTTCGTAGCGGGAGACTGGGGCAATGAGCAGTTCTTC.

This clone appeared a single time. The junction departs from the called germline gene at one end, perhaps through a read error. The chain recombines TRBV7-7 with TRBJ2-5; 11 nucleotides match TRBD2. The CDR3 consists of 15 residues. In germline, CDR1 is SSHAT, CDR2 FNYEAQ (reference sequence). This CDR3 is CASSLGTSGRETQYF. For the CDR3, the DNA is TGTGCTAGCAGCTTAGGGACTAGCGGAAGAGAGACCCAGTACTTC.

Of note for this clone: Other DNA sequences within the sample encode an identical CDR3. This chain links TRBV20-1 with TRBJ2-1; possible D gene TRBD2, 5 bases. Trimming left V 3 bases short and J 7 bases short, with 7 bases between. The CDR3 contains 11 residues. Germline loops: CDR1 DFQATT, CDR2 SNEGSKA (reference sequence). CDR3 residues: CSASGINEQFF. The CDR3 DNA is TGCAGTGCTAGCGGGATTAATGAGCAGTTCTTC.

In DNA, the CDR3 is TGCGCCAGCAGCCAAGACCCGAGCGGGAGCCCAGATACGCAGTATTTT. It specifies CASSQDPSGSPDTQYF. The gene calls are TRBV4-1 and TRBJ2-3, with TRBD2 matching 8 bases. V lost 0 bases, J lost 4 bases, and 6 bases stayed unmatched. Germline CDR1 reads MGHRA; CDR2 reads YSYEKL. There are 16 residues in the CDR3.